Reported below is one T cell receptor beta chain. Its specificity is not known. The data stem from a study of persistence of HIV-infected CD4 T cells. Whole-study context: Donors had been on suppressive ART for a median of 8 years. Broader study findings: Compared with CD3/CD28-stimulated cells, CMV- and Gag-responding cells showed lower TCRbeta richness.

Germline V lookup: CDR1 DFQATT, CDR2 SNEGSKA (reference sequence). Trimming took 3 bases from V and 5 from J; bases not matched to a gene: 7. There are 15 residues in the CDR3. Anti-CD3/anti-CD28 beads served as a nonspecific positive control stimulus. Sorting selected CD4+ T cells upregulating both CD40 ligand and CD69. Stimulated PBMCs had first been depleted of CD8+ T cells. Sequencing used immunoSEQ version 4 in survey mode. TCRdb's table, derived via immunoSEQ multiplex PCR, lists solely in-frame clones and lacks some. The table includes 30,000 to 45,000 clones, about 87% detected once. The sequence derives from an adult man with HIV who was CMV-seropositive. The starting material was CD4+ T cells sorted from PBMCs after approximately 20-hour stimulation, obtained from a patient who received antiretroviral therapy. The chain uses TRBV20-1 and TRBJ1-1; TRBD1 matches 12 bases. The CDR3 reads CSASPGTGGWTEAFF. CDR3 in DNA: TGCAGTGCTAGTCCCGGGACAGGGGGCTGGACTGAAGCTTTCTTT.